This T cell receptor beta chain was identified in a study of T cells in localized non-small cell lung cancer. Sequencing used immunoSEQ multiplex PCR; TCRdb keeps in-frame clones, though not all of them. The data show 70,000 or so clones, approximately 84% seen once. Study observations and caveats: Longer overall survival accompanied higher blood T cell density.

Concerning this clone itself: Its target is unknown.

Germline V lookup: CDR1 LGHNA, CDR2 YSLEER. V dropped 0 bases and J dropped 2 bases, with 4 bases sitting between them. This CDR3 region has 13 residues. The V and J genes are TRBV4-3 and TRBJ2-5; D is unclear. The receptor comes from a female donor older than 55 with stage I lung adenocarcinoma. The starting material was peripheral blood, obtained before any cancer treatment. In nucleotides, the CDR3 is TGCGCCAGCAGCCAAGATAGACAAGAGACCCAGTACTTC. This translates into CASSQDRQETQYF.